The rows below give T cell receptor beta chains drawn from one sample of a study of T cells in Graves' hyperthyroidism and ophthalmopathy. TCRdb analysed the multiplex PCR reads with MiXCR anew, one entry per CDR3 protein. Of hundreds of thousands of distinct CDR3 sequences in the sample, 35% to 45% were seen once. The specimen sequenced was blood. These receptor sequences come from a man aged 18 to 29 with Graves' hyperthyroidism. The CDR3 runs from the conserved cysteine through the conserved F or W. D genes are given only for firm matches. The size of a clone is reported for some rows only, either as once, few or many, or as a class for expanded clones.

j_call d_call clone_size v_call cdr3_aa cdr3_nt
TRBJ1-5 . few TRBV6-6 CATPADNQPQHF TGTGCCACTCCAGCGGATAATCAGCCCCAGCATTTT
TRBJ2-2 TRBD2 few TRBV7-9 CASSSAAGEAGELFF TGTGCCAGCAGTTCTGCAGCGGGGGAGGCCGGGGAGCTGTTTTTT
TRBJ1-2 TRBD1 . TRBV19 CASIRTGQIYGYTF TGTGCCAGTATCCGGACAGGACAGATCTATGGCTACACCTTC
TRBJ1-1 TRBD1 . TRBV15 CATSRDTTGLTEAFF TGTGCCACCAGCAGAGATACGACAGGGCTCACTGAAGCTTTCTTT
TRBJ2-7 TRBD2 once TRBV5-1 CASKREPYEQYF TGCGCCAGCAAGCGGGAGCCCTACGAGCAGTACTTC
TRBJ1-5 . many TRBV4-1 CASSQDPNQPQHF TGCGCCAGCAGCCAAGATCCCAATCAGCCCCAGCATTTT
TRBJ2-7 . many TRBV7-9 CASSVDRRRYEQYF TGTGCCAGCAGCGTAGACAGGCGACGCTACGAGCAGTACTTC
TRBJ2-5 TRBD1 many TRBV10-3 CASQQGGKETQYF TGTGCCTCCCAACAAGGGGGCAAAGAGACCCAGTACTTC
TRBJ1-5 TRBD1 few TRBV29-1 CSVGGWGDRDQPQHF TGCAGCGTTGGTGGTTGGGGGGACAGGGATCAGCCCCAGCATTTT
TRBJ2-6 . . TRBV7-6 CASSLGLGPSGANVLTF TGTGCCAGCAGCTTAGGGTTAGGCCCCTCTGGGGCCAACGTCCTGACTTTC